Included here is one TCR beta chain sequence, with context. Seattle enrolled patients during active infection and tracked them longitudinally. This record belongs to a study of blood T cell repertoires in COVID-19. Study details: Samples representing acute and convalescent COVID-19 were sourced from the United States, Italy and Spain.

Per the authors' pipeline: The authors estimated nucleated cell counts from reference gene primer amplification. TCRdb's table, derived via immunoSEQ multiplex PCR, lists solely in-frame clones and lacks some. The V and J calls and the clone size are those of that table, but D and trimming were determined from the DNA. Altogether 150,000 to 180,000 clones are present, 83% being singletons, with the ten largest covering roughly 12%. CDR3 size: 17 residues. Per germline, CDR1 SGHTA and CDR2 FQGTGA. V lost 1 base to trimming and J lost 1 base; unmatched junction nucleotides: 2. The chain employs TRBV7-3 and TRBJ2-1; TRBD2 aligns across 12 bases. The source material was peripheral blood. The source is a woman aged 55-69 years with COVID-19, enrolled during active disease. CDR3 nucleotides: TGTGCCAGCAGCTTAATAGGGACTAGCGGGTCCTACAATGAGCAGTTCTTC. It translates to CASSLIGTSGSYNEQFF.